This T cell receptor beta chain emerged from a study of control samples from healthy donors and cancer patients. This CDR3 is 15 amino acids long. The germline V gene has CDR1 MDHEN and CDR2 SYDVKM. V shed 6 bases and J 2 bases; nucleotides not matched to a gene: 9. The method was immunoSEQ multiplex PCR; TCRdb's version includes in-frame clones alone and lacks a portion of them. The sample lists fewer than 500,000 clones, roughly 90% seen once, with 5% to 8% in the top ten. Sequenced sample: PBMCs. The chain recombines TRBV28 with TRBJ1-2, with TRBD1 matching 7 bases. The source is a man aged 35 to 55 with head and neck cancer. The CDR3 loop reads CASRWDSARNYGYTF. In DNA, the CDR3 is TGTGCCAGCAGGTGGGACAGCGCAAGAAACTATGGCTACACCTTC.